This TCR beta chain was sequenced for a study of blood T cell repertoires in COVID-19. The overall study: The study drew acute and convalescent COVID-19 samples from the United States, Italy and Spain. T cells, B-cell-depleted T cells, or PBMCs provided the cDNA or gDNA that served as material.

Germline V CDR1 and CDR2: SGHAT, FQNNGV. Germline trimming cut 5 bases from V and 5 bases from J; bases unmatched to any gene: 7. This CDR3 is 15 amino acids long. Original data processing: For nucleated cells, counts were estimated from reference gene primer amplification. TCRdb keeps only in-frame clones here, not all; method: immunoSEQ multiplex PCR. V, J and clone size reflect that table, while D and trimming were determined from the DNA. Of 28,000 or so clones in the sample, around 81% were seen once. The sample comprised peripheral blood. This rearrangement joins TRBV11-2 to TRBJ2-5, with TRBD2 matching over 11 bases. This TCR was sampled from a man aged 65-85 years with acute or convalescent COVID-19. The CDR3: CASSVRLAGLETQYF. Written as DNA, the CDR3 is TGTGCCAGCAGCGTACGACTAGCGGGATTGGAGACCCAGTACTTC.